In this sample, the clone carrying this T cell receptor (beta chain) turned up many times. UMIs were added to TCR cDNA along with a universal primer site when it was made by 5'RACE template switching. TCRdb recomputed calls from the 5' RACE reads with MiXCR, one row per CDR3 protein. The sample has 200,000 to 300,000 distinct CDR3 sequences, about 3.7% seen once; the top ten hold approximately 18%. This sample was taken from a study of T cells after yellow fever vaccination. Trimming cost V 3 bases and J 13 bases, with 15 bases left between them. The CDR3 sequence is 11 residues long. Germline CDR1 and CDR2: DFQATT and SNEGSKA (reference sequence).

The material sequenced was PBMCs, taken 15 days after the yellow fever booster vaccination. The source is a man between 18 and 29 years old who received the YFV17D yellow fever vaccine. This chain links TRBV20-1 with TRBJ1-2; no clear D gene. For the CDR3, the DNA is TGCAGTGCTAGGCCGGGAGTTTATGGCACCTTC. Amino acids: CSARPGVYGTF.